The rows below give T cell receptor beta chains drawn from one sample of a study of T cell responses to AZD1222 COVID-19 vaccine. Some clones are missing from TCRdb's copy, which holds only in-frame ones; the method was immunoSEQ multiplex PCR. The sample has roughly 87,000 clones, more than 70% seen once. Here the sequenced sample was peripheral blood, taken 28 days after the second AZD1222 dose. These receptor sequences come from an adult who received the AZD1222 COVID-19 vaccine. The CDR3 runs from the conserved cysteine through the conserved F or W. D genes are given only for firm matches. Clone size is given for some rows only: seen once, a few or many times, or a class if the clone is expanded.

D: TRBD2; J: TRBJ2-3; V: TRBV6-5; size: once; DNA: TGTGCCAGCAGTTACGGGCCTAGCGGGCTCACAGATACGCAGTATTTT; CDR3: CASSYGPSGLTDTQYF
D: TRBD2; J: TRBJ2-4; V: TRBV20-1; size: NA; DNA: TGCAGTGCTAGTAACGGGAGGGGTGAAAACATTCAGTACTTC; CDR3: CSASNGRGENIQYF
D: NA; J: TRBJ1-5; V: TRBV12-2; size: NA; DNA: TGTGCAAGTCGCTTAGCGGGACAGTATAGCAATCAGCCCCAGCATTTT; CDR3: CASRLAGQYSNQPQHF
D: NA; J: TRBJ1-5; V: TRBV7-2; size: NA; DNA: TGTGCCAGCAGCTGGGATGGGGGGCGCCCCAATCAGCCCCAGCATTTT; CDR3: CASSWDGGRPNQPQHF
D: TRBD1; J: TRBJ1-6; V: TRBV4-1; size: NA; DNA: TGCGCCAGCAGCCAAGATGGCCAGGGGGTGCCGAGTTCACCCCTCCACTTT; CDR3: CASSQDGQGVPSSPLHF
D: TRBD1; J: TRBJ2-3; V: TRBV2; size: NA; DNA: TGTGCCAGCAGTTTACAACAGGGGATCGCAGATACGCAGTATTTT; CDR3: CASSLQQGIADTQYF
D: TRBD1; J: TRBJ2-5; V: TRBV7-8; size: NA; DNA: TGTGCCAGCAGCTTAGCCGGGACAGGGGGCCAAGAGACCCAGTACTTC; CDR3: CASSLAGTGGQETQYF
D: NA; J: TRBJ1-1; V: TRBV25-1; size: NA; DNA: TGTGCCAGCAGTGATGCAGGGGAGGCTAGTGAAGCTTTCTTT; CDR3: CASSDAGEASEAFF
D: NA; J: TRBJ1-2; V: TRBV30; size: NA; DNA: TGTGCCTGGCGTGCCCCACCCGTCTATGGCTACACCTTC; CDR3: CAWRAPPVYGYTF
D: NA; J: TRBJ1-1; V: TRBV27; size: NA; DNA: NA; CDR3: CASSILGNTEAFF
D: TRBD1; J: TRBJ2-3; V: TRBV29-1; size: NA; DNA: TGCAGCGTACTGACAGGGTGGAGCACAGATACGCAGTATTTT; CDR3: CSVLTGWSTDTQYF
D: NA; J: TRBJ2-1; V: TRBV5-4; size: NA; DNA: TGTGCCAGCAAGGAGGGCCCTGTGCAGTTCTTC; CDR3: CASKEGPVQFF
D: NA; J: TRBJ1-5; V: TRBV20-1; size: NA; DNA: TGCAGTGCTAGTTCGTTACGGGATAGCAATCAGCCCCAGCATTTT; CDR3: CSASSLRDSNQPQHF
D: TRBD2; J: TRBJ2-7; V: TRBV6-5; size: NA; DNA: TGTGCCAGCAGTTACTCTGGCGGGAGCTACGAGCAGTACTTC; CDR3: CASSYSGGSYEQYF
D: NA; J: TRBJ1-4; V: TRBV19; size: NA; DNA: TGTGCCAGTAGTATCCCGGGAGAAAAACTGTTTTTT; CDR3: CASSIPGEKLFF
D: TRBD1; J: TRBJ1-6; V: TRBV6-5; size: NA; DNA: TGTGCCAGCACCTACGGGGACAGGGATAATTCACCCCTCCACTTT; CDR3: CASTYGDRDNSPLHF
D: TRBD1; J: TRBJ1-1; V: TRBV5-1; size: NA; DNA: TGCGCCAGCACCCGAACAGGGGGCTTCACTGAAGCTTTCTTT; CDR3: CASTRTGGFTEAFF
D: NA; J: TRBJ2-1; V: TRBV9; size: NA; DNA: TGTGCCAGCAGCGTAGAGGGGCGGACCACCTACAATGAGCAGTTCTTC; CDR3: CASSVEGRTTYNEQFF
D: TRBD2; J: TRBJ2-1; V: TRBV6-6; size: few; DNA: TGTGCCAGCAATCTAGCGGGAACTCATGAGCAGTTCTTC; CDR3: CASNLAGTHEQFF
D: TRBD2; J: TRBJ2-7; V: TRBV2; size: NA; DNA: TGTGCCAGCAAACTAAGCGGGAGTATTATGTACGAGCAGTACTTC; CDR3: CASKLSGSIMYEQYF
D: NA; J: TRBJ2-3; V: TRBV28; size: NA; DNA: TGTGCCAGCAGGCAATACGGGCGCACAGATACGCAGTATTTT; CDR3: CASRQYGRTDTQYF
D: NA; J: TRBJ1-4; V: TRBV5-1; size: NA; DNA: TGCGCCAGCAGCTTGGAGGTCGGTGGCGATGAAAAACTGTTTTTT; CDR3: CASSLEVGGDEKLFF
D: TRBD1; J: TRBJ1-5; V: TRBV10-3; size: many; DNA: TGTGCCATCAGTGAGACAGGGGACGACCAGCCCCAGCATTTT; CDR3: CAISETGDDQPQHF
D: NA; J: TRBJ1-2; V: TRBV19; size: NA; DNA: TGTGCCAGTAGTATGGTGGTATTGGGGCAGCGGACTAACTATGGCTACACCTTC; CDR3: CASSMVVLGQRTNYGYTF
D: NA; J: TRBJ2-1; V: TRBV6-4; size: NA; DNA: TGTGCCAGCAGTGACTCGACGGGGGGCAGAAACAATGAGCAGTTCTTC; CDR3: CASSDSTGGRNNEQFF
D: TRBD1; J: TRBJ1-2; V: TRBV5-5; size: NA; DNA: TGTGCCAGCAGCTTAGGTTTGGGACAGGGTTCTGGCTACACCTTC; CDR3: CASSLGLGQGSGYTF
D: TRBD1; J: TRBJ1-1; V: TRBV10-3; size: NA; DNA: TGTGCCATCAGGGCCGGGACAGGGGGCTTGCGGATGAACACTGAAGCTTTCTTT; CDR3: CAIRAGTGGLRMNTEAFF
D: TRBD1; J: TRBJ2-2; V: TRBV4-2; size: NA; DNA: TGTGCCAGCAGCCAAGATGGACAGGGAAACACCGGGGAGCTGTTTTTT; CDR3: CASSQDGQGNTGELFF
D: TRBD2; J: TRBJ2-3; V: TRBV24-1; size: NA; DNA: TGTGCCACCAGTGAAGGGACTAGCGGGAGATCTCCAACAGATACGCAGTATTTT; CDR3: CATSEGTSGRSPTDTQYF
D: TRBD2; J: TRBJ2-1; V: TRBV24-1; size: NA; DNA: TGTGCCACCAGTGATTTGTCTAGCGGGGACTCCTACAATGAGCAGTTCTTC; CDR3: CATSDLSSGDSYNEQFF
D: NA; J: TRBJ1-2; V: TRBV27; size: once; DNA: TGTGCCAGCAGTCTTCGGGGGATAAATGGCTACACCTTC; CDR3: CASSLRGINGYTF
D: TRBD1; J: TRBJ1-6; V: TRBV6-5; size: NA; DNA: TGTGCCAGCATTCCACGGGACAGCCGTAATTCACCCCTCCACTTT; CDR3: CASIPRDSRNSPLHF
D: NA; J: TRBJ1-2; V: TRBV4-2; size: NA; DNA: TGTGCCAGCAGCCAAGATCGACGGCAGAACTATGGCTACACCTTC; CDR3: CASSQDRRQNYGYTF
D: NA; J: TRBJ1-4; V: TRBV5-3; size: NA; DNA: TGTGCCAGAAGCTCTAAAAGACAGGACGCTAATGAAAAACTGTTTTTT; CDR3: CARSSKRQDANEKLFF
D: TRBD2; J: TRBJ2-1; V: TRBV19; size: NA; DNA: TGTGCCAGTAGTACCACACGCAGACGTTCGGGAGGGCCGGACTACAATGAGCAGTTCTTC; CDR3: CASSTTRRRSGGPDYNEQFF
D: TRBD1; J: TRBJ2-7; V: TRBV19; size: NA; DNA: TGTGCCAGTAGTCCCGGGACAGGGAATCCCTACGAGCAGTACTTC; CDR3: CASSPGTGNPYEQYF
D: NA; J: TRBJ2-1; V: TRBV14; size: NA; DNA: TGTGCCAGCAGCCACAACAATGAGCAGTTCTTC; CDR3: CASSHNNEQFF
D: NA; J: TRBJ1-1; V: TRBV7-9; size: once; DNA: TGTGCCAGCAGGAGGGGACAGAACACTGAAGCTTTCTTT; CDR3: CASRRGQNTEAFF
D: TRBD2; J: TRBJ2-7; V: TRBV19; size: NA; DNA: TGTGCCAGTAGTCCTACCGCCCTAGCGGGAGAATACGAGCAGTACTTC; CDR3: CASSPTALAGEYEQYF
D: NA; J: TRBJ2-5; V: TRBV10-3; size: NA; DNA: TGTGCCATCAGTGAGTCGGTAGGGGGAGAGACCCAGTACTTC; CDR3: CAISESVGGETQYF
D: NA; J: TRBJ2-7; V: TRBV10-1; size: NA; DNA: TGCGCCAGCAGTGATGGCGGGTCGGGAGAGCAGTACTTC; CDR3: CASSDGGSGEQYF
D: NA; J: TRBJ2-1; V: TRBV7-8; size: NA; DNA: TGTGCCAGCATACGAACTCGGGTGAGTTACAATGAGCAGTTCTTC; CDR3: CASIRTRVSYNEQFF
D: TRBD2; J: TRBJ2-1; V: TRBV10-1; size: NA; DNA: TGCGCCAGCAACGGACTAGCGGGAGGTTTAGGAGAGCAGTTCTTC; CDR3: CASNGLAGGLGEQFF
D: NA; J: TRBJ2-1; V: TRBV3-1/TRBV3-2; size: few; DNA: TGTGCCAGCAGTGCCTGGGGGACGAGCTCCTACAATGAGCAGTTCTTC; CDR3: CASSAWGTSSYNEQFF
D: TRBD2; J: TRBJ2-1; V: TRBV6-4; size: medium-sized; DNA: TGTGCCAGCAGTGAATCAGCGGGAGGATACGAGCAGTTCTTC; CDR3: CASSESAGGYEQFF
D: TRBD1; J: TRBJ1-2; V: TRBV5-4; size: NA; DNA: TGTGCCAGCAGCTTGGATGGACAGGGGATCGGCTACACCTTC; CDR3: CASSLDGQGIGYTF
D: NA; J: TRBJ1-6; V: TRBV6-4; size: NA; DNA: TGTGCCAGCAGTGAACGGGCCGAATATAATTCACCCCTCCACTTT; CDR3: CASSERAEYNSPLHF
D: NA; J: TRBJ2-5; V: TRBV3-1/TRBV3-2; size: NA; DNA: TGTGCCAGCAGCCCGGGGCTAGCTCCCGTCCAAGAGACCCAGTACTTC; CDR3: CASSPGLAPVQETQYF
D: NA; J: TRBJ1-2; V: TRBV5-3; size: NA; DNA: TGTGCCAGAAGCTCAAGTGGTGTGGACAGCAACTATGGCTACACCTTC; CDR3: CARSSSGVDSNYGYTF
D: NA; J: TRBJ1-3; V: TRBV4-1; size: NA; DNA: TGCGCCAGCAGCCCGCGGACAGTCTCTGGAAACACCATATATTTT; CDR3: CASSPRTVSGNTIYF
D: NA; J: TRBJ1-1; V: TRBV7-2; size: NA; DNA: TGTGCCAGCAGCTCCAGCCCCCTCTTGAACACTGAAGCTTTCTTT; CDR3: CASSSSPLLNTEAFF
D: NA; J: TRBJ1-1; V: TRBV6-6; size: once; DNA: TGTGCCAGCACTTTAACCGGTTCTAACACTGAAGCTTTCTTT; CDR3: CASTLTGSNTEAFF
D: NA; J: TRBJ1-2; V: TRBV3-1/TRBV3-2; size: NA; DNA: TGTGCCAGCAGCCAAGGGGCAGCCTTCTATGGCTACACCTTC; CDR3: CASSQGAAFYGYTF
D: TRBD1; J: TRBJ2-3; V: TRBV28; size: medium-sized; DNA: TGTGCCAGCAGTTTTGGACAGGGGCACACAGATACGCAGTATTTT; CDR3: CASSFGQGHTDTQYF